A single sample gave rise to the 22 T cell receptor beta chains below, sequenced in a study of blood T cell repertoires in COVID-19. Repertoires were generated with immunoSEQ multiplex PCR, while TCRdb's copy carries only in-frame clones and drops some. The data hold under 45,000 clones, with about 85% observed a single time. Sequencing was carried out using peripheral blood. The receptors stem from a man between 65 and 79 years old with COVID-19, enrolled during active disease.

The chain joins TRBV9 to TRBJ2-3; 9 positions match TRBD2. J gave up 3 bases and V 0 bases, and 5 bases lay outside the gene matches. The CDR3 is made up of 16 amino acids. In germline, CDR1 is SGDLS, CDR2 YYNGEE. Here the CDR3 reads CASSVGLAVSTDTQYF. DNA of the CDR3: TGTGCCAGCAGCGTAGGACTAGCGGTATCAACAGATACGCAGTATTTT.

The chain couples TRBV11-2 to TRBJ2-1; the D is unclear. Trimming removed 2 bases at V and 0 bases at J, with 8 bases between. CDR3 length: 15 amino acids. Germline CDR1 and CDR2: SGHAT and FQNNGV. CDR3 sequence: CASSLLLSSYNEQFF. The DNA of the CDR3 is TGTGCCAGCAGCTTACTTCTGAGCTCCTACAATGAGCAGTTCTTC.

The chain employs TRBV28 and TRBJ1-2; tentatively, D is TRBD1 (5 bases). Germline-derived CDR1 and CDR2 are MDHEN and SYDVKM. The length of the CDR3 is 14 residues. Trimming removed 4 bases from V and 6 bases from J, with 15 bases in between. CDR3 in amino acids: CASSSPAGVNGYTF. The CDR3 nucleotides are TGTGCCAGCAGTTCCCCCGCGGGGGTGAATGGCTACACCTTC.

By share, this clone counts as medium-sized (0.01 to 0.1%). J is TRBJ2-5 and V is TRBV2, with 14 positions matching TRBD2. The CDR3 consists of 17 residues. CDR1 is SNHLY and CDR2 is FYNNEI in the germline V gene. Losses at the gene ends were 4 bases for V and 2 bases for J; bases not matched to a gene: 6. CDR3 protein: CASSGTSGGTDQETQYF. The CDR3 DNA is TGTGCCAGCAGTGGGACTAGCGGGGGGACCGATCAAGAGACCCAGTACTTC. Full variable domain (missing parts from reference TRBV2 and TRBJ2-5): EPEVTQTPSHQVTQMGQEVILRCVPISNHLYFYWYRQILGQKVEFLVSFYNNEISEKSEIFDDQFSVERPDGSNFTLKIRSTKLEDSAMYFCASSGTSGGTDQETQYFGPGTRLLVL.

To note about this clone: At one end, the junction sequence differs from germline, possibly due to a read error. The chain combines TRBV28 with TRBJ2-3, with D possibly being TRBD1 (5 bases). CDR1 and CDR2 (germline): MDHEN, SYDVKM. CDR3 size: 13 residues. As DNA, the CDR3 is TGTGCCCGCAGGGATGGGGCCACAGATACGCAGTATTTT. Protein sequence: CARRDGATDTQYF.

V gene TRBV4-2 combines with J gene TRBJ1-1, with D perhaps matching TRBD1 (6 bases). Germline V lookup: CDR1 LGHNA, CDR2 YNFKEQ. V shed 1 base and J shed 5 bases, with 14 bases lying between them. CDR3 length equals 15 residues. The CDR3 DNA reads as TGTGCCAGCAGCCAAGGGGCGGGGGCGCAGACTGAAGCTTTCTTT. Translating gives CASSQGAGAQTEAFF.

The J gene is TRBJ1-5, the V gene TRBV6-5; D possibly corresponds to TRBD1 (5 bases). The CDR3 is made up of 15 amino acids. With 6 bases removed from V and 3 bases from J, the gap between germline ends came to 15 bases. In germline, CDR1 is MNHEY, CDR2 SVGAGI. DNA of the CDR3: TGTGCCAGCAGCCTCGGCAGGGCCGACAATCAGCCCCAGCATTTT. Protein product: CASSLGRADNQPQHF.

The rearrangement uses TRBV23-1 and TRBJ1-2; perhaps TRBD1 as D (6 bases). TRBV23-1 counts as an open reading frame of uncertain function. The V and J ends lost 0 bases and 4 bases respectively, with 15 bases between them. The CDR3 has 16 amino acids. The CDR3 reads CASSQSPGVRCYGYTF. DNA of the CDR3: TGCGCCAGCAGTCAATCGCCAGGGGTAAGATGCTATGGCTACACCTTC.

The rearrangement joins TRBV6-2 or TRBV6-3 to TRBJ2-6, with D maybe TRBD1 (6 bases). The CDR3 sequence is 18 residues long. Germline lookup yields CDR1 MNHEY and CDR2 SVGEGT. V was cut by 1 base and J by 0 bases, with 13 bases left in between. CDR3 coding DNA: TGTGCCAGCAGTTACTGGGGACACGGTGACTCTGGGGCCAACGTCCTGACTTTC. Residues: CASSYWGHGDSGANVLTF.

The chain uses TRBV9 and TRBJ2-3, with TRBD2 identical over 12 bases. CDR3 length equals 17 residues. Trimming cost V 3 bases and J 3 bases; bases outside gene matches: 8. The germline CDR1 and CDR2 sequences are SGDLS and YYNGEE. DNA of the CDR3: TGTGCCAGCAGCGCGACATGGACTAGCGGGATTACAGATACGCAGTATTTT. Its translation is CASSATWTSGITDTQYF.

About this clone: The limits of the CDR3 on the DNA are not certain, so only TCRdb's listed CDR3 is given. This chain connects TRBV21-1 to TRBJ1-3; the D call TRBD1 from the table was never checked on the DNA. TRBV21-1 is reported as a pseudogene. The CDR3 is 18 residues long, counting both termini. CDR3: CASIPVGQGIPDGNTIYF.

This chain connects TRBV2 to TRBJ1-2; 7 positions agree with TRBD1. The CDR3 extends over 12 amino acids. Trimming removed 9 bases from V and 7 bases from J; junction bases left unmatched: 8. Germline assignment: CDR1 SNHLY and CDR2 FYNNEI. CDR3 loop: CASTGTARGYTF. The CDR3 DNA reads as TGTGCCAGTACCGGGACAGCTCGTGGCTACACCTTC.

The chain uses TRBV3-1 (or the pseudogene TRBV3-2) and TRBJ2-3, with D possibly matching TRBD2 (6 bases). The CDR3 has 15 amino acids. The V gene lost 7 bases and the J gene lost 0 bases, with 14 bases spanning the gap. Germline CDR1 LGHDT, CDR2 YNNKEL (reference sequence). The CDR3 DNA sequence: TGTGCCAGCACCGAGGGACTTGTAAGCACAGATACGCAGTATTTT. It encodes CASTEGLVSTDTQYF.

The V and J genes are TRBV6-4 and TRBJ2-7; 8 nucleotides agree with TRBD1. The CDR3 loop spans 16 amino acids. Per germline, CDR1 MRHNA and CDR2 SNTAGT. V dropped 6 bases and J dropped 6; count of bases not matched to a gene: 16. The CDR3 loop reads CASSPRWGQGAGEQYF. CDR3 nucleotide sequence: TGTGCCAGCAGCCCCAGGTGGGGCCAGGGGGCTGGCGAGCAGTACTTC.

This clone was seen only a few times. The chain carries TRBV5-6 and TRBJ1-2; a possible D gene is TRBD1 (6 bases). The germline V and J ends were trimmed by 2 bases and 4 bases, with 12 bases remaining between them. CDR3 length: 14 amino acids. The V gene's germline CDR1 is SGHDT and CDR2 YYEEEE. The CDR3 reads CASSFPGDGYGYTF. CDR3 in DNA: TGTGCCAGCAGCTTTCCAGGGGACGGCTATGGCTACACCTTC. Together with reference TRBV5-6 and TRBJ1-2, the CDR3 gives the full variable domain: DAGVTQSPTHLIKTRGQQVTLRCSPKSGHDTVSWYQQALGQGPQFIFQYYEEEERQRGNFPDRFSGHQFPNYSSELNVNALLLGDSALYLCASSFPGDGYGYTFGSGTRLTVV.

This clone appeared once. The V call is TRBV30, the J call TRBJ1-5; 7 bases agree with TRBD1. CDR1 is GTSNPN, CDR2 SVGIG, per germline (reference sequence). The CDR3 totals 12 residues. V lost 0 bases and J lost 7; bases outside the gene matches: 0. The CDR3 DNA is TGTGCCTGGAGTGTCAGGGGGCAGCCCCAGCATTTT. This translates into CAWSVRGQPQHF.

This clone was recorded a few times. The chain uses TRBV7-9 and TRBJ1-2; D ambiguous. CDR1 is SEHNR, CDR2 FQNEAQ, per germline (reference sequence). Trimming shortened V by 5 bases and J by 0 bases, and 10 bases separated the two germline ends. The CDR3 contains 14 residues. DNA for the CDR3: TGTGCCAGCAGCCCAGGTGTTTCTAACTATGGCTACACCTTC. Residues: CASSPGVSNYGYTF. The full variable domain, its missing parts supplied by reference TRBV7-9 and TRBJ1-2, is DTGVSQNPRHKITKRGQNVTFRCDPISEHNRLYWYRQTLGQGPEFLTYFQNEAQLEKSRLLSDRFSAERPKGSFSTLEIQRTEQGDSAMYLCASSPGVSNYGYTFGSGTRLTVV.

The chain joins TRBV28 to TRBJ1-2; 7 nucleotides match TRBD1. Germline V gene data show CDR1 as MDHEN and CDR2 as SYDVKM. The junction had 12 bases not matched to a gene; V was cut back by 2 bases and J by 3 bases. The CDR3 consists of 17 residues. CDR3: CASSLGGTAIWDYGYTF. The CDR3 DNA sequence: TGTGCCAGCAGTTTAGGTGGGACAGCTATATGGGACTATGGCTACACCTTC.

This chain connects TRBV4-3 to TRBJ2-3, with D perhaps TRBD1 (6 bases). Germline assignment: CDR1 LGHNA and CDR2 YSLEER. The ends were cut back, 2 bases at V and 5 bases at J, with 14 bases in the middle. The CDR3 spans 15 residues. The chain's CDR3 is CASSQNRDYLDTQYF. The CDR3 nucleotides are TGCGCCAGCAGCCAAAACAGGGATTACCTAGATACGCAGTATTTT.

The chain couples TRBV5-4 to TRBJ2-2; TRBD2 matches 7 bases. This CDR3 contains 15 residues. Trimming removed 0 bases from V and 6 bases from J; junction bases left unmatched: 5. Germline values: CDR1 SGHNT, CDR2 YYREEE (reference sequence). The CDR3 sequence: CASSLGVAGSGELFF. The CDR3 nucleotides read TGTGCCAGCAGCTTGGGGGTAGCGGGTTCCGGGGAGCTGTTTTTT.

The J gene is TRBJ2-7, the V gene TRBV28; no reliable D call. This CDR3 has 12 residues. Germline V CDR1 and CDR2: MDHEN, SYDVKM. V was trimmed by 10 bases and J by 7 bases, leaving 17 bases between them. CDR3 sequence reads: CATNKFNTEQYF. CDR3 nucleotides: TGTGCCACCAACAAATTCAACACAGAGCAGTACTTC.

This clone appeared a few times. The CDR3 DNA follows: TGTGCCATCAGACCGGGACTAGCGGGAGGGCGGCGAAACAATGAGCAGTTCTTC. Residues: CAIRPGLAGGRRNNEQFF. V usage is TRBV10-3 and J usage is TRBJ2-1, with 16 bases aligning to TRBD2. The junction had 10 bases not matched to a gene; V was cut back by 6 bases and J by 5 bases. This CDR3 has 18 residues. CDR1 and CDR2 (germline): ENHRY, SYGVKD.